Sequencing of this T cell receptor (beta chain) was carried out in a study of T cell responses to AZD1222 COVID-19 vaccine. This CDR3 has 15 amino acids. Germline V gene data show CDR1 as SGHRS and CDR2 as YFSETQ. Deletions cut 2 bases from V and 8 bases from J, with 17 bases between. Sequencing was performed with immunoSEQ multiplex PCR; in TCRdb, only in-frame clones are kept and a portion is missing. The table has about 99,000 clones, more than 85% seen once. The chain links TRBV5-1 to TRBJ2-1; the D is unclear. Here the sequenced sample was peripheral blood, taken 28 days after the second AZD1222 dose. This sequence originates from an adult who received the AZD1222 COVID-19 vaccine. The CDR3 sequence is CASSFQEPLLDEQFF. The CDR3, as DNA: TGCGCCAGCAGCTTCCAGGAGCCTCTGTTGGATGAGCAGTTCTTC.